The 25 T cell receptor beta chains below all came from one sample that was sequenced in a study of naive and memory T cell subsets. Both TRBC1 and TRBC2 were covered by a beta constant-region primer of two equimolar oligonucleotides. TCRdb analysed the UMI-ligation and nested PCR reads with MiXCR anew, one entry per CDR3 protein. This table holds some 150,000 distinct CDR3 sequences, 17% found once. The sequencing input was naive CD4+ T cells from blood. The source of these receptors is a human donor in good health.

This chain links TRBV29-1 with TRBJ1-1, with 7 bases identical to TRBD1. The CDR3 is made up of 10 amino acids. V lost 6 bases, J lost 7 bases, and 2 bases stayed unmatched. Germline CDR1 reads SQVTM; CDR2 reads ANQGSEA. The CDR3 protein is CSVQGVEAFF. For the CDR3, the DNA is TGCAGCGTCCAGGGGGTTGAAGCTTTCTTT.

This clonotype was seen at least ten times. The gene calls are TRBV12-3 or TRBV12-4 and TRBJ2-3, with D tentatively TRBD2 (6 bases). There are 13 residues in the CDR3. The V gene lost 3 bases and the J gene lost 11 bases, with 15 bases spanning the gap. This chain's CDR3 is CASSFDLSGEQYF. The CDR3 region has the DNA TGTGCCAGCAGTTTTGATCTCTCGGGGGAGCAGTATTTT.

This chain links TRBV20-1 with TRBJ2-7; maybe TRBD1 (5 bases). Trimming removed 6 bases at V and 3 bases at J, with 9 bases between. Germline V gene data show CDR1 as DFQATT and CDR2 as SNEGSKA (reference sequence). The CDR3 has 11 amino acids. CDR3 amino acids: CSANRIYEQYF. CDR3 DNA: TGCAGTGCAAACAGGATCTACGAGCAGTACTTC.

V usage is TRBV29-1 and J usage is TRBJ2-4; D may be TRBD2 (7 bases). The CDR3 totals 16 residues. V shed 2 bases and J shed 8 bases, with 22 bases lying between them. Germline CDR1 reads SQVTM; CDR2 reads ANQGSEA. The CDR3 DNA reads as TGCAGCGTTGAATGGCGGTATGGGGGGGCGCCGGACATTCAGTACTTC. This sequence encodes CSVEWRYGGAPDIQYF.

The rearrangement links TRBV5-4 to TRBJ2-2, with TRBD1 identical over 7 bases. J was trimmed by 6 bases and V by 2 bases; bases with no gene match: 4. From germline, CDR1 is SGHNT and CDR2 YYREEE (reference sequence). The CDR3 consists of 14 residues. CDR3 protein: CASSLPQGSGELFF. CDR3 nucleotides: TGTGCCAGCAGCTTACCACAGGGGTCCGGGGAGCTGTTTTTT. Full variable domain (remainder filled in from reference TRBV5-4 and TRBJ2-2): ETGVTQSPTHLIKTRGQQVTLRCSSQSGHNTVSWYQQALGQGPQFIFQYYREEENGRGNFPPRFSGLQFPNYSSELNVNALELDDSALYLCASSLPQGSGELFFGEGSRLTVL.

This clonotype was seen more than once but under ten times. The rearrangement joins TRBV3-1 to TRBJ2-1; D assignment may be TRBD1 or TRBD2 (5 bases each). This CDR3 is 13 amino acids long. V lost 2 bases to trimming and J lost 10 bases, with 12 bases between them. Germline CDR1 reads LGHDT; CDR2 reads YNNKEL (reference sequence). The chain's CDR3 is CASSQRGAGEQFF. In DNA, the CDR3 is TGTGCCAGCAGCCAACGAGGGGCCGGGGAGCAGTTCTTC.

The chain is built from TRBV11-1 and TRBJ2-1; D call uncertain. Germline V gene lookup returns CDR1 SGHAT and CDR2 FQDESV (reference sequence). The CDR3 is made up of 12 amino acids. V was trimmed by 5 bases and J by 9 bases, leaving 11 bases between them. The CDR3 is CASSPALGEQFF. As DNA, the CDR3 is TGTGCCAGCAGCCCTGCCCTGGGTGAGCAGTTCTTC.

This clonotype was picked up a small number of times. The genes are TRBV30 and TRBJ2-3; D might be TRBD2 (6 bases). This CDR3 comprises 13 residues. Germline loops: CDR1 GTSNPN, CDR2 SVGIG (reference sequence). Trimming left V 1 base short and J 13 bases short, with 18 bases between. The CDR3 sequence is CAWSAGLGEREYF. CDR3 in DNA: TGTGCCTGGAGTGCTGGACTGGGGGAGCGGGAGTATTTT.

This clonotype was observed at least ten times. The chain recombines TRBV20-1 with TRBJ2-3; no clear D gene. This CDR3 has 14 amino acids. Trimming left V 2 bases short and J 6 bases short, with 15 bases between. CDR1 and CDR2 from the germline V gene are DFQATT and SNEGSKA (reference sequence). In DNA form, the CDR3 reads TGCAGTGCTAGATCCCTTACACGCAGCGATACGCAGTATTTT. Amino acids: CSARSLTRSDTQYF.

This sequence joins TRBV19 and TRBJ2-2, with D unresolved. This CDR3 is built from 14 residues. The ends were cut back, 3 bases at V and 2 bases at J, with 7 bases in the middle. Germline CDR1 and CDR2: LNHDA and SQIVND (reference sequence). CDR3 in amino acids: CASSMGLNTGELFF. For the CDR3, the DNA is TGTGCCAGTAGTATGGGGTTAAACACCGGGGAGCTGTTTTTT.

This clonotype occurred a few times. This chain uses TRBV7-9 with TRBJ2-3, with unresolved D. Germline V gene lookup returns CDR1 SEHNR and CDR2 FQNEAQ (reference sequence). Trimming pared 6 bases from V and 4 bases from J, leaving 11 bases between. The CDR3 runs 13 residues. The CDR3 DNA reads TGTGCCAGCAGTAATACGGGCGCAGATACGCAGTATTTT. Translated: CASSNTGADTQYF.

In its sample, this clonotype was seen a few times. The V and J genes are TRBV5-8 and TRBJ1-4; a possible D gene is TRBD1 (5 bases). The CDR3 is made up of 16 amino acids. Per the germline V gene, CDR1 is SGHTS and CDR2 is YDEGEE. Deletions cut 4 bases from V and 7 bases from J, with 20 bases between. CDR3 sequence (DNA): TGTGCCAGCAGCCGCCGGCAGGACATAAGGCCTGAAAAACTGTTTTTT. It translates to CASSRRQDIRPEKLFF.

The V and J genes are TRBV6-6 and TRBJ1-5, with D unclear. Germline-derived CDR1 and CDR2 are MNHNY and SVGAGI (reference sequence). The CDR3 runs to 15 residues. V was trimmed by 4 bases and J by 0 bases, leaving 10 bases between them. The CDR3 sequence is CASSSSRNSNQPQHF. The CDR3 coding sequence is TGTGCCAGCAGTTCCTCCAGAAATAGCAATCAGCCCCAGCATTTT.

The chain has TRBV18 and TRBJ2-2, with D unclear. Trimming took off 3 bases at V and 2 bases at J, with 10 bases between the two ends. Germline V lookup: CDR1 KGHSH, CDR2 LQKENI. The CDR3 is 15 residues long. Written as DNA, the CDR3 is TGTGCCAGCTCACCTGTTTCGAGAAACACCGGGGAGCTGTTTTTT. Its translation is CASSPVSRNTGELFF.

The chain carries TRBV30 and TRBJ2-2; unclear D gene. The V end was cut by 2 bases, the J end by 16 bases, with 20 bases between. Germline-derived CDR1 and CDR2 are GTSNPN and SVGIG (reference sequence). The CDR3 is made up of 13 amino acids. CDR3 sequence reads: CAWSSRNVWGTFF. The CDR3 nucleotides read TGTGCCTGGAGTTCACGGAATGTTTGGGGAACGTTTTTT.

The gene calls are TRBV6-2 or TRBV6-3 and TRBJ2-7; D is unclear. Trimming removed 2 bases at V and 2 bases at J, with 13 bases between. This CDR3 has 15 residues. CDR1 and CDR2 from the germline V gene are MNHEY and SVGEGT. The CDR3 DNA is TGTGCCAGCAGTTACACAGAGTCGGTCACCTACGAGCAGTACTTC. It yields the protein CASSYTESVTYEQYF.

This clonotype was counted only a few times. The chain employs TRBV7-2 and TRBJ1-5; D possibly corresponds to TRBD1 (5 bases). There are 13 residues in the CDR3. CDR1 and CDR2 from the germline V gene are SGHTA and FQGNSA. The V end lost 2 bases, the J end lost 6 bases, and 8 bases lay between the germline ends. CDR3 in amino acids: CASSLPQGQPQHF. The CDR3 DNA follows: TGTGCCAGCAGCTTACCCCAGGGTCAGCCCCAGCATTTT.

The chain has TRBV19 and TRBJ2-3, with D perhaps matching TRBD2 (6 bases). The V end lost 5 bases, the J end lost 2 bases, and 11 bases lay between the germline ends. CDR1 and CDR2 (germline): LNHDA, SQIVND (reference sequence). CDR3 length equals 14 residues. DNA of the CDR3: TGTGCCAGTAGTCGGGAGAGAATCACAGATACGCAGTATTTT. It specifies CASSRERITDTQYF.

This clonotype was found a few times. The chain uses TRBV6-2 or TRBV6-3 and TRBJ2-6; D not certain. The CDR3 runs 16 residues. V was pared by 4 bases and J by 0 bases, with 10 bases between. The germline CDR1 and CDR2 sequences are MNHEY and SVGEGT. The CDR3 DNA reads as TGTGCCAGCAGTTCCGGTTCCCTCTCTGGGGCCAACGTCCTGACTTTC. This codes for CASSSGSLSGANVLTF.

Only a few counts were recorded for this clonotype. The gene calls are TRBV5-6 and TRBJ2-1, with TRBD2 matching over 8 bases. Germline V gives CDR1 SGHDT, CDR2 YYEEEE. The length of the CDR3 is 16 residues. Trimming took 0 bases from V and 7 from J; bases not matched to a gene: 9. CDR3 residues: CASSLVGSGSLNEQFF. DNA of the CDR3: TGTGCCAGCAGCTTGGTGGGAAGCGGGAGTCTGAATGAGCAGTTCTTC.

The rearrangement uses TRBV5-1 and TRBJ2-7; 12 bases map to TRBD2. Trimming at V came to 0 bases and at J to 1 base, leaving 2 bases not matched to a gene. The CDR3 has 16 residues. Germline CDR1 SGHRS, CDR2 YFSETQ. The CDR3 is CASSLVTSGRSYEQYF. The DNA for the CDR3 is TGCGCCAGCAGCTTGGTGACTAGCGGGAGATCCTACGAGCAGTACTTC.

This clonotype has more than one count but fewer than ten. For the CDR3, the DNA is TGTGCCAGCAGCCGGCTGCCGGAGACCCAGTACTTC. Protein product: CASSRLPETQYF. The V gene is TRBV7-2, the J gene TRBJ2-5, with D uncertain. This CDR3 contains 12 residues. Germline V gene data show CDR1 as SGHTA and CDR2 as FQGNSA. The germline V and J ends were trimmed by 5 bases and 5 bases, with 9 bases remaining between them.

This clonotype has more than one count but fewer than ten. The chain couples TRBV10-3 to TRBJ1-3; D perhaps matches TRBD1 (5 bases). Per germline, CDR1 ENHRY and CDR2 SYGVKD. Deletions cut 10 bases from V and 2 bases from J, with 12 bases between. The CDR3 length is 13 residues. CDR3 in amino acids: CASRGAAGNTIYF. For the CDR3, the DNA is TGTGCCAGTCGTGGGGCGGCTGGAAACACCATATATTTT.

V is TRBV12-3 or TRBV12-4 and J is TRBJ1-6; no firm D call. The germline V and J ends were trimmed by 6 bases and 9 bases, with 9 bases remaining between them. There are 12 residues in the CDR3. Written as DNA, the CDR3 is TGTGCCAGCAGGGACCATTTTTCACCCCTCCACTTT. Its protein product is CASRDHFSPLHF.

The chain uses TRBV11-2 and TRBJ2-7, with D tentatively TRBD2 (6 bases). Trimming stripped 1 base from V and 3 bases from J, with 13 bases between. Germline CDR1 reads SGHAT; CDR2 reads FQNNGV. The CDR3 has 15 amino acids. The CDR3 DNA reads as TGTGCCAGCAGCTTAGGGGACTCTAGCGTCTACGAGCAGTACTTC. It encodes CASSLGDSSVYEQYF.